These 18 T cell receptor beta chains came from one sample sequenced in a study of cytomegalovirus exposure and HLA in healthy donors. The PCR used 60 Vbeta and 13 Jbeta primers. The assay was immunoSEQ multiplex PCR, and TCRdb's table has in-frame clones only and misses some. The sample holds some 170,000 clones; approximately 90% are singletons and the top ten take 0.85% to 1%. Sequencing was performed on PBMCs. The receptors originated from a woman aged 25 to 45 in good health and CMV-seronegative.

This clone was counted only a few times. The chain has TRBV5-6 and TRBJ2-7, with D possibly matching TRBD2 (5 bases). The V and J ends lost 4 bases and 0 bases respectively, with 17 bases between them. This CDR3 has 16 residues. Germline assignment: CDR1 SGHDT and CDR2 YYEEEE. The CDR3 protein is CASSPRFGGRSYEQYF. The DNA for the CDR3 is TGTGCCAGCAGCCCTCGGTTTGGAGGACGCTCCTACGAGCAGTACTTC.

CDR3 amino acids: CAIRILAGGLKAGELFF. DNA for the CDR3: TGTGCCATCAGGATACTAGCGGGAGGGCTGAAGGCCGGGGAGCTGTTTTTT. The chain is built from TRBV10-3 and TRBJ2-2; the match to TRBD2 covers 13 bases. The CDR3 length is 17 residues. Trimming removed 6 bases from V and 6 bases from J; junction bases left unmatched: 10. Germline V lookup: CDR1 ENHRY, CDR2 SYGVKD.

Written as DNA, the CDR3 is TGCGCCAGCAGCCAGGGGGCGTTGGAGACCCAGTACTTC. Translation gives CASSQGALETQYF. V is TRBV4-1 and J is TRBJ2-5; D might be TRBD1 (6 bases). In germline, CDR1 is MGHRA, CDR2 YSYEKL. V shed 3 bases and J shed 5 bases, with 10 bases lying between them. The CDR3 contains 13 residues.

There are a few counts of this clone. The genes are TRBV21-1 and TRBJ1-1; the table's D call TRBD1 went unverified against the DNA. TRBV21-1 is labeled a pseudogene. This CDR3 has 14 residues. This chain's CDR3 is CASAFPTGNTEAFF. The CDR3 DNA is TGTGCCAGCGCATTTCCGACAGGAAACACTGAAGCTTTCTTT.

V is TRBV27 and J is TRBJ2-1; D gene ambiguous. Germline V gene lookup returns CDR1 MNHEY and CDR2 SMNVEV (reference sequence). The CDR3 has 14 amino acids. Trimming cost V 3 bases and J 0 bases, with 6 bases left between them. The CDR3 coding sequence is TGTGCCAGCAGTTTGGCCAACTCCTACAATGAGCAGTTCTTC. It is translated as CASSLANSYNEQFF.

The rearrangement joins TRBV19 to TRBJ2-7; 7 nucleotides line up with TRBD2. Per germline, CDR1 LNHDA and CDR2 SQIVND (reference sequence). The junction had 4 bases not matched to a gene; V was cut back by 5 bases and J by 3 bases. The length of the CDR3 is 13 residues. The CDR3 DNA reads TGTGCCAGTAGTGGGGGGACTATCTACGAGCAGTACTTC. It encodes CASSGGTIYEQYF.

V and J are TRBV7-2 and TRBJ1-4; D might be TRBD1 (5 bases). Germline V gene data show CDR1 as SGHTA and CDR2 as FQGNSA. The CDR3 has 17 amino acids. Trimming shortened V by 0 bases and J by 0 bases, and 11 bases separated the two germline ends. The CDR3 DNA reads TGTGCCAGCAGCTTAGCTTCAGGGACTGCAACTAATGAAAAACTGTTTTTT. Residues: CASSLASGTATNEKLFF.

V gene TRBV7-3 combines with J gene TRBJ2-7; D might be TRBD2 (6 bases). This CDR3 has 13 amino acids. The V and J ends lost 5 bases and 3 bases respectively, with 11 bases between them. The V gene's germline CDR1 is SGHTA and CDR2 FQGTGA. The CDR3 coding sequence is TGTGCCAGCAGCCGCGGGCGGGACTACGAGCAGTACTTC. Translating it yields CASSRGRDYEQYF.

J is TRBJ2-7 and V is TRBV27; TRBD2 matches 11 bases. This CDR3 contains 15 residues. With V trimmed by 4 bases and J by 6 bases, 8 bases remained unmatched. Germline loops: CDR1 MNHEY, CDR2 SMNVEV (reference sequence). The CDR3 here is CASSSPGLAVPEQYF. The DNA of the CDR3 is TGTGCCAGCAGTTCTCCGGGACTAGCGGTCCCCGAGCAGTACTTC.

CDR3 region: CASSPGYGYTF. The DNA for the CDR3 is TGTGCCAGCAGTCCCGGTTATGGCTACACCTTC. The chain recombines TRBV6-6 with TRBJ1-2; no reliable D call. The V and J ends lost 5 bases and 5 bases respectively, with 6 bases between them. CDR3 length equals 11 residues. The V gene's germline CDR1 is MNHNY and CDR2 SVGAGI (reference sequence).

V and J are TRBV5-4 and TRBJ2-5; 13 nucleotides line up with TRBD2. Germline CDR1 reads SGHNT; CDR2 reads YYREEE (reference sequence). The CDR3 spans 16 residues. The V gene end was trimmed by 4 bases and the J gene end by 5 bases; junction bases not matched to a gene: 8. The CDR3 DNA follows: TGTGCCAGCAGCGCTAGGACTAGCGGGAGTCTTGAGACCCAGTACTTC. Translation gives CASSARTSGSLETQYF.

The chain couples TRBV27 to TRBJ2-7; TRBD2 aligns across 9 bases. Looked up from germline, CDR1 is MNHEY and CDR2 is SMNVEV (reference sequence). There are 14 residues in the CDR3. J gave up 3 bases and V 4 bases, and 4 bases lay outside the gene matches. The CDR3 DNA follows: TGTGCCAGCAGTTCGGCGACTAGCGGCTACGAGCAGTACTTC. It codes for CASSSATSGYEQYF.

About this clone: The junction shows a germline mismatch at one end, possibly a read error. This sequence joins TRBV15 and TRBJ1-5; a possible D gene is TRBD1 (6 bases). Germline CDR1 LNHNV, CDR2 YYDKDF (reference sequence). This CDR3 has 19 amino acids. The CDR3 nucleotides read TGTGCCACCAGCAGTCTCCCAGAAGGGGGGGGAGTCCCCAATAAGCCCCAGCATTTT. Translating it yields CATSSLPEGGGVPNKPQHF.

The chain carries TRBV29-1 and TRBJ2-5; a weak D match, TRBD1 (6 bases). CDR1 and CDR2 from the germline V gene are SQVTM and ANQGSEA. Trimming left V 8 bases short and J 1 base short, with 14 bases between. The CDR3 totals 13 residues. The CDR3 DNA reads as TGCAGCTCGACAGGAGATCTCCAAGAGACCCAGTACTTC. Translated: CSSTGDLQETQYF.

This chain connects TRBV6-5 to TRBJ1-1; TRBD1 is a possible D gene (5 bases). The CDR3 runs 14 residues. The germline V gene encodes CDR1 MNHEY and CDR2 SVGAGI. The germline V and J ends were trimmed by 3 bases and 1 base, with 9 bases remaining between them. The CDR3 sequence: CASSYVQGNTEAFF. CDR3 sequence (DNA): TGTGCCAGCAGTTATGTCCAGGGGAACACTGAAGCTTTCTTT.

In this sample, this clone turned up once. This chain uses TRBV27 with TRBJ2-4, with 7 bases aligning to TRBD1. Germline lookup yields CDR1 MNHEY and CDR2 SMNVEV (reference sequence). V was clipped by 5 bases and J by 3 bases; unmatched bases: 4. The CDR3 is made up of 14 amino acids. The CDR3: CASSRWDSKNIQYF. Written as DNA, the CDR3 is TGTGCCAGCAGTCGCTGGGACAGCAAAAACATTCAGTACTTC.

Points on this clone: Other nucleotide sequences from this sample produce the same CDR3. The chain joins TRBV7-2 to TRBJ2-5; 7 nucleotides agree with TRBD1. Germline V gene lookup returns CDR1 SGHTA and CDR2 FQGNSA. The CDR3 is 14 residues long. Trimming cost V 5 bases and J 1 base; bases outside gene matches: 4. The CDR3 protein is CASSIQGFQETQYF. CDR3 nucleotide sequence: TGTGCCAGCAGCATACAGGGGTTCCAAGAGACCCAGTACTTC.

J is TRBJ2-7 and V is TRBV19; the match to TRBD1 covers 11 bases. Germline V gene sequence: CDR1 LNHDA, CDR2 SQIVND (reference sequence). The CDR3 length is 14 residues. V lost 4 bases and J lost 7; bases outside the gene matches: 6. CDR3: CASSRDRGMSEQYF. The CDR3 DNA reads as TGTGCCAGTAGTAGGGACAGGGGGATGAGTGAGCAGTACTTC. The full variable domain, with the rest looked up from reference TRBV19 and TRBJ2-7, is DGGITQSPKYLFRKEGQNVTLSCEQNLNHDAMYWYRQDPGQGLRLIYYSQIVNDFQKGDIAEGYSVSREKKESFPLTVTSAQKNPTAFYLCASSRDRGMSEQYFGPGTRLTVT.